This T cell receptor (beta chain) was recovered during a study of blood T cell repertoires in COVID-19. The age range of participants was 18 to 89 years, with residence in under 30 US areas. Assignments of participants to cohorts depended upon their own reported clinical history. Donors in Cohort 3 counted as recovered after two negative PCRs, clearance, or symptom resolution. TCRdb's copy holds only in-frame clones and misses some; the assay was immunoSEQ multiplex PCR. The sample includes roughly 150,000 clones, about 80% of them seen just once. This TCR was recovered from a woman aged 60-75 years who had recovered from COVID-19. Sequencing input: PBMCs or T cells enriched from blood (not recorded which).

The CDR3 DNA reads as TGTGCCACCAGTGACCAGGGGTTCCTTGGCTACACCTTC. Translated, it gives CATSDQGFLGYTF. The chain links TRBV24-1 to TRBJ1-2; possible D gene TRBD1, 6 bases. Germline CDR1 and CDR2: KGHDR and SFDVKD. This CDR3 comprises 13 residues. V lost 4 bases to trimming and J lost 7 bases, with 12 bases between them.